Following are 21 T cell receptor beta chains from one sample sequenced in a study of Graves' ophthalmopathy and Graves' hyperthyroidism (dated by TCRdb to the late 2010s). The data were produced on an Illumina HiSeq 2000. TCR beta CDR3 regions were amplified from RNA transcripts for repertoire sequencing. HTBI primers and the Qiagen OneStep RT-PCR kit were used in a first-round RT-PCR, which was followed by a second-round multiplex PCR, size selection and purification. Through fastp at Q25 and MiXCR, TCRdb rebuilt clones from the public reads, retaining in-frame beta chains. Every CDR3 protein is listed once, alongside the most common genes and DNA of its rows. This sample lists over 450,000 distinct CDR3 sequences; roughly 14% were detected once. In total, the top ten clones hold over 7.5% of the sample. The specimen was blood. The receptors derive from a young woman with Graves' ophthalmopathy. Donor details come from another sample of the same person, matched by shared clones.

Ten or more counts support this clonotype. The J gene is TRBJ1-2, the V gene TRBV20-1; unclear D gene. V was trimmed by 6 bases and J by 0 bases, leaving 8 bases between them. The V gene's germline CDR1 is DFQATT and CDR2 SNEGSKA (reference sequence). The CDR3 covers 12 residues. The CDR3 loop is CSAIRTNYGYTF. Written as DNA, the CDR3 is TGCAGTGCAATCAGGACTAACTATGGCTACACCTTC.

This clonotype showed up many times. The chain joins TRBV28 to TRBJ2-7; tentatively, D is TRBD2 (5 bases). The V end lost 2 bases, the J end lost 3 bases, and 11 bases lay between the germline ends. The V gene's germline CDR1 is MDHEN and CDR2 SYDVKM. The CDR3 totals 14 residues. CDR3 bases: TGTGCCAGCAGTTTACTGCTTCGGGGCTACGAGCAGTACTTC. The encoded protein is CASSLLLRGYEQYF.

This clonotype was observed a handful of times. This chain connects TRBV5-1 to TRBJ1-6, with D unclear. The CDR3 contains 14 residues. V was trimmed by 0 bases and J by 10 bases, leaving 11 bases between them. The germline gives CDR1 SGHRS, CDR2 YFSETQ. For the CDR3, the DNA is TGCGCCAGCAGCTTGGTCGGGGAGGAATCACCCCTCCACTTT. This translates into CASSLVGEESPLHF.

This clonotype occurred a few times. The rearrangement joins TRBV11-2 to TRBJ1-5, with D perhaps matching TRBD1 (6 bases). V lost 6 bases to trimming and J lost 1 base, with 10 bases between them. CDR1 is SGHAT, CDR2 FQNNGV, per germline. There are 14 residues in the CDR3. The CDR3 region has the DNA TGTGCCAGCAGTCAACAGGGAAGCAATCAGCCCCAGCATTTT. Amino acid sequence: CASSQQGSNQPQHF.

This clonotype has only a few counts. The chain carries TRBV4-1 and TRBJ1-6; the D is unclear. Trimming stripped 0 bases from V and 7 bases from J, with 16 bases between. Looked up from germline, CDR1 is MGHRA and CDR2 is YSYEKL. This CDR3 has 17 residues. The CDR3 loop is CASSQEETRHSNSPLHF. Written as DNA, the CDR3 is TGCGCCAGCAGCCAAGAAGAGACCCGGCACTCCAATTCACCCCTCCACTTT.

The table lists this clonotype with a few counts. The gene calls are TRBV5-1 and TRBJ2-5; no reliable D call. Germline V lookup: CDR1 SGHRS, CDR2 YFSETQ. CDR3 length equals 13 residues. Trimming cost V 4 bases and J 2 bases, with 9 bases left between them. This CDR3 reads CASSVGNQETQYF. CDR3 in DNA: TGCGCCAGCAGCGTAGGGAATCAAGAGACCCAGTACTTC. Full variable domain (outside the CDR3, taken from reference TRBV5-1 and TRBJ2-5): KAGVTQTPRYLIKTRGQQVTLSCSPISGHRSVSWYQQTPGQGLQFLFEYFSETQRNKGNFPGRFSGRQFSNSRSEMNVSTLELGDSALYLCASSVGNQETQYFGPGTRLLVL.

This clonotype was recorded many times. CDR3 residues: CSVVVGVETEAFF. The CDR3 bases are TGCAGCGTTGTTGTGGGGGTCGAAACTGAAGCTTTCTTT. The chain links TRBV29-1 to TRBJ1-1; D might be TRBD1 (5 bases). This CDR3 has 13 residues. Germline V gene sequence: CDR1 SQVTM, CDR2 ANQGSEA. The ends were cut back, 4 bases at V and 5 bases at J, with 14 bases in the middle.

This clonotype was observed many times. The V gene is TRBV6-5, the J gene TRBJ1-2, with D perhaps TRBD1 (5 bases). In germline, CDR1 is MNHEY, CDR2 SVGAGI. Trimming took off 0 bases at V and 8 bases at J, with 10 bases between the two ends. This CDR3 spans 13 amino acids. CDR3 nucleotides: TGTGCCAGCAGTTACTCACGGGGGACCGGCTACACCTTC. Translation: CASSYSRGTGYTF.

This clonotype came up many times. The rearrangement uses TRBV6-1 and TRBJ1-1; 8 bases line up with TRBD1. After removal of 3 bases from V and 5 bases from J, the junction contained 8 bases not matched to a gene. The V gene's germline CDR1 is MNHNS and CDR2 SASEGT. The CDR3 has 15 residues. CDR3 region: CASSDPGTGGTEAFF. CDR3 coding DNA: TGTGCCAGCAGTGACCCCGGGACAGGAGGGACTGAAGCTTTCTTT.

The table lists this clonotype with many counts. This sequence joins TRBV29-1 and TRBJ2-5; no clear D gene. The CDR3 extends over 11 amino acids. Germline values: CDR1 SQVTM, CDR2 ANQGSEA. Between the trimmed V and J ends, which lost 4 bases and 3 bases, there was a span of 6 bases. CDR3 bases: TGCAGCGTTGCAGCTAAAGAGACCCAGTACTTC. Translated: CSVAAKETQYF. Together with reference TRBV29-1 and TRBJ2-5, the CDR3 gives the full variable domain: SAVISQKPSRDICQRGTSLTIQCQVDSQVTMMFWYRQQPGQSLTLIATANQGSEATYESGFVIDKFPISRPNLTFSTLTVSNMSPEDSSIYLCSVAAKETQYFGPGTRLLVL.

This clonotype was detected ten times or more. This chain joins TRBV6-1 and TRBJ2-2; no clear D. V shed 10 bases and J shed 6 bases, with 6 bases lying between them. Germline V lookup: CDR1 MNHNS, CDR2 SASEGT. This CDR3 has 10 residues. The CDR3: CANPPGELFF. CDR3 coding DNA: TGTGCCAACCCCCCCGGGGAGCTGTTTTTT.

This clonotype was recorded many times. The chain links TRBV7-9 to TRBJ2-7; D is undetermined. V was cut by 1 base and J by 4 bases, with 8 bases left in between. This CDR3 region has 13 residues. Germline values: CDR1 SEHNR, CDR2 FQNEAQ (reference sequence). CDR3 sequence reads: CASSLEGRYEQYF. CDR3 DNA: TGTGCCAGCAGCTTAGAGGGAAGGTACGAGCAGTACTTC.

The chain joins TRBV6-4 to TRBJ1-1; 7 bases align to TRBD1. Germline trimming cut 11 bases from V and 0 bases from J; bases unmatched to any gene: 6. The CDR3 has 13 residues. Germline CDR1 and CDR2: MRHNA and SNTAGT. CDR3 coding DNA: TGTGCCGCTTCGGGACAGATGAACACTGAAGCTTTCTTT. Translation gives CAASGQMNTEAFF.

This clonotype occurred many times. V gene TRBV29-1 combines with J gene TRBJ2-4; unclear D gene. This CDR3 contains 12 residues. The germline CDR1 and CDR2 sequences are SQVTM and ANQGSEA. V lost 7 bases, J lost 2 bases, and 9 bases lay in between. DNA of the CDR3: TGCAGCGGAAGGGTAACCAAAAACATTCAGTACTTC. Its translation: CSGRVTKNIQYF.

This clonotype came up many times. The chain combines TRBV27 with TRBJ1-1; maybe TRBD1 (5 bases). The CDR3 runs 14 residues. Germline-derived CDR1 and CDR2 are MNHEY and SMNVEV (reference sequence). Deletions cut 7 bases from V and 5 bases from J, with 17 bases between. The DNA for the CDR3 is TGTGCCAGCAACTCTAAGGGACGAGAGACTGAAGCTTTCTTT. It codes for CASNSKGRETEAFF.

This clonotype was seen ten or more times. The V call is TRBV10-3, the J call TRBJ1-1; maybe TRBD1 (5 bases). Germline loops: CDR1 ENHRY, CDR2 SYGVKD. V was clipped by 8 bases and J by 1 base, with 11 bases between them. There are 13 residues in the CDR3. CDR3: CAIGGQGNTEAFF. CDR3 DNA sequence: TGTGCCATCGGCGGGCAGGGGAACACTGAAGCTTTCTTT.

At least ten counts were recorded for this clonotype. The V and J genes are TRBV29-1 and TRBJ2-7, with 7 bases matching TRBD1. CDR3 length: 13 residues. Germline V CDR1 and CDR2: SQVTM, ANQGSEA. V was pared by 7 bases and J by 3 bases, with 9 bases of the junction left unmatched. The CDR3 DNA reads TGCAGCGGGATGACAGGGATGAGCTACGAGCAGTACTTC. Translating gives CSGMTGMSYEQYF.

In its sample, this clonotype was seen many times. This sequence joins TRBV6-1 and TRBJ1-4; 10 bases are a match to TRBD1. With 4 bases clipped from V and 6 bases from J, the junction kept 2 bases outside the gene matches. This CDR3 is built from 14 residues. Germline V gene lookup returns CDR1 MNHNS and CDR2 SASEGT. The CDR3 DNA reads TGTGCCAGCAGTGGGACAGGGGGGGATGAAAAACTGTTTTTT. This gives the protein CASSGTGGDEKLFF.

This clonotype appeared many times. V and J are TRBV6-1 and TRBJ2-7; 11 positions agree with TRBD2. Germline V gene data show CDR1 as MNHNS and CDR2 as SASEGT. CDR3 length: 14 residues. The junction had 7 bases not matched to a gene; V was cut back by 7 bases and J by 5 bases. The CDR3 DNA is TGTGCCAGCAACCCAACTAGCGGGAGACACGAGCAGTACTTC. Its protein is CASNPTSGRHEQYF.

This clonotype has a count of ten or more. The V and J genes are TRBV20-1 and TRBJ2-2; 10 nucleotides line up with TRBD2. J lost 7 bases, V lost 6 bases, and 8 bases had no gene match. CDR3 size: 14 residues. Germline V gene data show CDR1 as DFQATT and CDR2 as SNEGSKA (reference sequence). The CDR3 here is CSAPAGGPIGELFF. CDR3 coding DNA: TGCAGTGCCCCAGCGGGAGGGCCAATCGGGGAGCTGTTTTTT.

This clonotype was recorded many times. The rearrangement joins TRBV6-1 to TRBJ1-1; the match to TRBD1 covers 9 bases. Germline V gene sequence: CDR1 MNHNS, CDR2 SASEGT. Germline trimming cut 4 bases from V and 3 bases from J; bases unmatched to any gene: 3. The CDR3 extends over 14 amino acids. CDR3 nucleotides: TGTGCCAGCAGTGCTAACAGGGGGCACACTGAAGCTTTCTTT. This encodes CASSANRGHTEAFF.